A selection of T cell receptor beta chains follows, all from one sample in a study of cytomegalovirus exposure and HLA in healthy donors. Repertoires were generated with immunoSEQ multiplex PCR, while TCRdb's copy carries only in-frame clones and drops some. The data show 180,000 or so clones, about 81% seen once. The sample taken for sequencing was PBMCs. The receptors derive from a man between 40 and 49 years old in good health and CMV-seronegative. The CDR3 runs from the conserved cysteine through the conserved F or W. A D gene is named only where the DNA matches it firmly. Not all rows give a size; the values are once, few, many and, for expanded clones, a class.

size	J	D	V	CDR3	DNA
.	TRBJ1-2	.	TRBV15	CATSRDSSPEYGYTF	TGTGCCACCAGCAGAGATAGCAGTCCAGAGTATGGCTACACCTTC
.	TRBJ1-2	.	TRBV28	CASSLQGLPNYGYTF	TGTGCCAGCAGTTTGCAGGGCCTACCTAACTATGGCTACACCTTC
few	TRBJ2-3	.	TRBV4-1	CASSQERRRRPTDTQYF	TGCGCCAGCAGCCAAGAACGCAGGAGGAGGCCCACAGATACGCAGTATTTT
.	TRBJ2-1	TRBD2	TRBV2	CASSLGAGGPSDEQFF	TGTGCCAGCAGTTTAGGTGCGGGGGGGCCTTCGGATGAGCAGTTCTTC
.	TRBJ2-1	TRBD2	TRBV4-3	CASSQEWSGLAGVRFGNEQFF	TGCGCCAGCAGCCAAGAGTGGTCGGGACTAGCGGGAGTTCGCTTCGGGAATGAGCAGTTCTTC
.	TRBJ2-3	.	TRBV4-3	CASSQEGGTGDTQYF	TGCGCCAGCAGCCAAGAGGGCGGGACTGGGGATACGCAGTATTTT
.	TRBJ2-2	.	TRBV11-2	CASSSLAPGELFF	TGTGCCAGCAGCTCTCTGGCCCCCGGGGAGCTGTTTTTT
.	TRBJ2-3	.	TRBV7-9	CASSPRVLTTPFTDTQYF	TGTGCCAGCAGCCCCAGAGTTTTGACTACTCCTTTCACAGATACGCAGTATTTT
.	TRBJ2-7	.	TRBV19	CASSIAGVVPYEQYF	TGTGCCAGTAGTATAGCGGGAGTAGTCCCCTACGAGCAGTACTTC
.	TRBJ1-1	.	TRBV5-6	CASSRRGILNTEAFF	TGTGCCAGCAGCCGCAGGGGAATATTGAACACTGAAGCTTTCTTT
.	TRBJ1-4	.	TRBV7-9	CASSVGGSLAELFF	TGTGCCAGCAGCGTCGGGGGTTCCCTGGCGGAACTGTTTTTT
.	TRBJ2-3	.	TRBV20-1	CSARSGDTQYF	TGCAGTGCTAGATCAGGGGATACGCAGTATTTT
.	TRBJ1-2	.	TRBV18	CASSPGLNYGYTF	TGTGCCAGCTCACCGGGACTTAACTATGGCTACACCTTC
.	TRBJ2-7	.	TRBV18	CASSPGAGYEQYF	TGTGCCAGCTCACCGGGGGCCGGCTACGAGCAGTACTTC
.	TRBJ2-7	TRBD2	TRBV4-3	CASSRGPAGAYEQYF	TGCGCCAGCAGTCGAGGCCCAGCGGGAGCTTACGAGCAGTACTTC
.	TRBJ1-2	TRBD1	TRBV6-4	CASKGQDRGFYGYTF	TGTGCCAGCAAGGGCCAGGACAGGGGGTTCTATGGCTACACCTTC
few	TRBJ1-6	.	TRBV5-6	CASSLLRQASGSPLHF	TGTGCCAGCAGCTTGCTTAGACAGGCCAGCGGTTCACCCCTCCACTTT
.	TRBJ1-5	TRBD1	TRBV18	CASSSDRGQPQHF	TGTGCCAGCTCATCCGACAGGGGTCAGCCCCAGCATTTT
.	TRBJ1-5	TRBD1	TRBV7-7	CASSLKQGQPQHF	TGTGCTAGCAGCTTGAAACAGGGGCAGCCCCAGCATTTT
.	TRBJ2-3	.	TRBV28	CASSSPGRRTDTQYF	TGTGCCAGCAGTTCCCCGGGGAGGAGGACAGATACGCAGTATTTT
few	TRBJ2-1	.	TRBV29-1	CSVEDTRFGQLSSYNEQFF	TGCAGCGTTGAAGATACGAGGTTCGGACAGCTGAGCTCCTACAATGAGCAGTTCTTC
.	TRBJ2-7	.	TRBV4-1	CASSPTAGVGHEQYF	TGCGCCAGCAGCCCGACTGCAGGGGTGGGGCACGAGCAGTACTTC
once	TRBJ1-3	TRBD1	TRBV28	CASSFTGAGNTIYF	TGTGCCAGCAGTTTTACAGGGGCCGGGAACACCATATATTTT
.	TRBJ2-1	TRBD2	TRBV5-1	CASSSLAGSYNEQFF	TGCGCCAGCAGCTCCCTAGCGGGGAGTTACAATGAGCAGTTCTTC
.	TRBJ2-7	.	TRBV28	CASRWGGTYEQYF	TGTGCCAGCAGATGGGGGGGCACCTACGAGCAGTACTTC
once	TRBJ1-1	TRBD1	TRBV5-1	CASSYDRGGKEAFF	TGCGCCAGCAGCTACGACAGGGGAGGGAAGGAAGCTTTCTTT
.	TRBJ1-6	.	TRBV2	CASSEGLAGRNSPLHF	TGTGCCAGCAGTGAAGGGTTGGCGGGCAGAAATTCACCCCTCCACTTT
once	TRBJ1-1	.	TRBV6-5	CASSGDTEAFF	TGTGCCAGCAGTGGAGACACTGAAGCTTTCTTT
.	TRBJ2-1	.	TRBV4-3	CASSVQVAFNEQFF	TGCGCCAGCAGCGTTCAGGTGGCCTTTAATGAGCAGTTCTTC
few	TRBJ2-7	.	TRBV6-5	CASSPSGWDSYEQYF	TGTGCCAGCAGCCCCTCAGGGTGGGACTCCTACGAGCAGTACTTC
.	TRBJ2-7	TRBD2	TRBV7-2	CASSKGLAGAQGEQYF	TGTGCCAGCAGTAAGGGACTAGCGGGAGCTCAAGGCGAGCAGTACTTC
.	TRBJ1-2	TRBD1	TRBV6-5	CASSPRGLGGGYTF	TGTGCCAGCAGTCCGAGGGGGCTAGGGGGTGGCTACACCTTC
.	TRBJ2-5	.	TRBV28	CASSLDGVAGTQYF	TGTGCCAGCAGTTTAGACGGGGTCGCAGGGACCCAGTACTTC
.	TRBJ2-2	.	TRBV14	CASSQGTITGELFF	TGTGCCAGCAGCCAAGGGACTATCACCGGGGAGCTGTTTTTT
.	TRBJ1-2	.	TRBV15	CATSREASGDYGYTF	TGTGCCACCAGCAGAGAGGCATCAGGGGACTATGGCTACACCTTC
.	TRBJ2-2	TRBD1	TRBV5-1	CASSIRQGSDTGELFF	TGCGCCAGCAGCATCCGACAGGGGTCAGACACCGGGGAGCTGTTTTTT
.	TRBJ2-7	TRBD2	TRBV6-5	CASTASGSFEQYF	TGTGCCAGCACGGCTAGCGGGAGCTTCGAGCAGTACTTC
.	TRBJ2-1	TRBD1	TRBV9	CASTRTDRLTYNEQFF	TGTGCCAGCACCAGAACGGACAGGCTGACCTACAATGAGCAGTTCTTC
.	TRBJ1-5	TRBD1	TRBV18	CASSPLQGATEGQPQHF	TGTGCCAGCTCACCATTACAGGGGGCAACGGAAGGTCAGCCCCAGCATTTT
.	TRBJ1-6	.	TRBV30	CACQGYNSPLHF	TGTGCCTGCCAGGGCTATAATTCACCCCTCCACTTT
.	TRBJ1-1	TRBD1	TRBV11-3	CASSSGTENTEAFF	TGTGCCAGCAGCTCAGGGACAGAGAACACTGAAGCTTTCTTT
once	TRBJ1-1	TRBD1	TRBV5-1	CASSRGQGRDTEAFF	TGCGCCAGCAGCAGAGGACAGGGGAGGGACACTGAAGCTTTCTTT
once	TRBJ2-3	.	TRBV19	CASSKRTTSINTDTQYF	TGTGCCAGTAGTAAAAGGACTACCTCCATAAACACAGATACGCAGTATTTT
.	TRBJ1-1	TRBD1	TRBV30	CAWSPRQGRMYTEAFF	TGTGCCTGGAGCCCTAGACAGGGGAGGATGTACACTGAAGCTTTCTTT
.	TRBJ2-7	TRBD1	TRBV6-5	CASSYSWPGGGYEQYF	TGTGCCAGCAGTTACTCATGGCCAGGGGGCGGCTACGAGCAGTACTTC
.	TRBJ2-7	TRBD1	TRBV9	CASSETGTESEQYF	TGTGCCAGCAGCGAGACCGGGACAGAAAGCGAGCAGTACTTC
.	TRBJ1-1	.	TRBV28	CASSLSGWTEAFF	TGTGCCAGCAGTTTGTCAGGGTGGACTGAAGCTTTCTTT
.	TRBJ2-3	TRBD1	TRBV5-4	CASSQADRGHADTQYF	TGTGCCAGCAGCCAAGCAGACAGGGGGCATGCAGATACGCAGTATTTT
few	TRBJ2-7	TRBD2	TRBV10-3	CAISESGGFPTTSGGPEQYF	TGTGCCATCAGTGAGTCGGGGGGATTCCCGACGACTAGCGGAGGCCCCGAGCAGTACTTC
.	TRBJ2-7	TRBD2	TRBV6-4	CASRTGTSGSRPITGNEQYF	TGTGCCAGCAGAACCGGGACTAGCGGGAGCAGGCCCATCACCGGGAACGAGCAGTACTTC
.	TRBJ2-1	TRBD1	TRBV2	CASSVQGARAYNEQFF	TGTGCCAGCAGCGTGCAGGGGGCAAGGGCCTACAATGAGCAGTTCTTC
.	TRBJ2-1	TRBD2	TRBV7-2	CASSLGSSGRRSYNEQFF	TGTGCCAGCAGCTTAGGGTCGAGCGGGAGGAGGTCCTACAATGAGCAGTTCTTC
.	TRBJ2-2	.	TRBV7-3	CASSSGSVNTGELFF	TGTGCCAGCAGCTCCGGGTCCGTGAACACCGGGGAGCTGTTTTTT
once	TRBJ2-1	TRBD2	TRBV6-5	CASSWTRGGNEQFF	TGTGCCAGCAGTTGGACTAGGGGAGGGAATGAGCAGTTCTTC
.	TRBJ1-1	.	TRBV4-3	CASSRSGNTEAFF	TGCGCCAGCAGCCGCTCAGGGAACACTGAAGCTTTCTTT
.	TRBJ1-5	TRBD1	TRBV18	CASSPPNRGEYQPQHF	TGTGCCAGCTCACCGCCTAACAGGGGGGAGTATCAGCCCCAGCATTTT
.	TRBJ1-1	.	TRBV30	CAWNYAVEAFF	TGTGCCTGGAATTATGCAGTCGAAGCTTTCTTT
.	TRBJ1-4	.	TRBV29-1	CSVSRNEKLFF	TGCAGCGTTTCGAGAAATGAAAAACTGTTTTTT
.	TRBJ2-3	.	TRBV19	CASSAINGGQDTQYF	TGTGCCAGTAGTGCGATAAATGGGGGCCAAGATACGCAGTATTTT
.	TRBJ2-2	.	TRBV28	CASSLRRGAVTGELFF	TGTGCCAGCAGTTTACGCCGGGGGGCCGTCACCGGGGAGCTGTTTTTT